This T cell receptor (beta chain) was identified during a study of blood T cell repertoires in COVID-19. The overall study: Acute-phase and convalescent COVID-19 samples originated in the United States, Italy and Spain. Sources were T cells, B-cell-depleted T cells, or PBMCs; the material itself was cDNA or gDNA.

J lost 4 bases, V lost 1 base, and 5 bases had no gene match. CDR1 is SGHAT and CDR2 is FQNNGV in the germline V gene. The CDR3 totals 16 residues. As processed by the authors: Amplification with reference gene primers provided the estimates of nucleated cell counts. The table came from immunoSEQ multiplex PCR; TCRdb's copy has only in-frame clones and leaves some out. V and J calls and clone size are given by that table; D and trimming were obtained from the DNA. The sample has about 95,000 clones, approximately 87% seen once. This clone was recorded once. The chain employs TRBV11-2 and TRBJ2-2; 8 bases agree with TRBD1. Input material: peripheral blood. The sequence was collected from a human donor in a cohort sampled during active COVID-19. The DNA of the CDR3 is TGTGCCAGCAGCTTAGGGAGCAGGGGGCCCACCGGGGAGCTGTTTTTT. Encoded protein: CASSLGSRGPTGELFF.